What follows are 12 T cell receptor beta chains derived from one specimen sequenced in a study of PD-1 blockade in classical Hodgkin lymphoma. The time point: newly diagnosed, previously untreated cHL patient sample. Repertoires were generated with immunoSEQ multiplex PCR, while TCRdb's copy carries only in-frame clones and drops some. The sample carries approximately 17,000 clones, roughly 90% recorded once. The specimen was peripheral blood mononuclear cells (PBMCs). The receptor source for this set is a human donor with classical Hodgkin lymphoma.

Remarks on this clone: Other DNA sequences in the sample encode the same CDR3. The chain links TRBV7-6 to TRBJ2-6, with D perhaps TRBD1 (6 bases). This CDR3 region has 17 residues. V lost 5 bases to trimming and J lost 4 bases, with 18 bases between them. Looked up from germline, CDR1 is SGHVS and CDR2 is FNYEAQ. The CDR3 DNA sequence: TGTGCCAGCAGCCAACTGGGGGCCGGGGACGGGGCCAACGTCCTGACTTTC. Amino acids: CASSQLGAGDGANVLTF.

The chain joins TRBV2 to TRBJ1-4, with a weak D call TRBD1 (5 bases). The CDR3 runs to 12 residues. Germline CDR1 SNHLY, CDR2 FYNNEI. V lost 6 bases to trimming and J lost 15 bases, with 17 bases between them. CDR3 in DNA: TGTGCCAGCAGCCTAAGAGGGACTAAGGTGTTTTTT. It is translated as CASSLRGTKVFF.

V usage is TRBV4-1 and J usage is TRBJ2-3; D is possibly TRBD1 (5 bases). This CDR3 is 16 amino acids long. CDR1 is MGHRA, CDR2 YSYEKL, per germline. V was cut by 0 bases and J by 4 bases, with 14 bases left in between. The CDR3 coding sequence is TGCGCCAGCAGCCAAGATCCAGGGCAGGGCTCAGATACGCAGTATTTT. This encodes CASSQDPGQGSDTQYF.

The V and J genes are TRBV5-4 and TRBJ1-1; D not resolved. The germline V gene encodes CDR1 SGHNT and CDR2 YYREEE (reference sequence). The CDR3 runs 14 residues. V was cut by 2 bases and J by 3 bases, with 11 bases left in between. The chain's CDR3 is CASSFAGWDTEAFF. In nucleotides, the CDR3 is TGTGCCAGCAGCTTTGCAGGATGGGACACTGAAGCTTTCTTT.

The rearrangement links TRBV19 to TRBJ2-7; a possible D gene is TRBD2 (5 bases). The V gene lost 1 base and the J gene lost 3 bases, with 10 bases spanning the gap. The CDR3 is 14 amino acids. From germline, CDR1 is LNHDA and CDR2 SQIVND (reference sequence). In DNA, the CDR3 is TGTGCCAGTAGTATAGGCGGGCCAAGCTACGAGCAGTACTTC. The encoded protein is CASSIGGPSYEQYF.

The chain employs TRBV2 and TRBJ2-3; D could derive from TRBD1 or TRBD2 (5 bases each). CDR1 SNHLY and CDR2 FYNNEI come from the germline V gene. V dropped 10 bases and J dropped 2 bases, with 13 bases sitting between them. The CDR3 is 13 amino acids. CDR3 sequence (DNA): TGTGCCACCGGAGGCAGGGACACAGATACGCAGTATTTT. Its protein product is CATGGRDTDTQYF.

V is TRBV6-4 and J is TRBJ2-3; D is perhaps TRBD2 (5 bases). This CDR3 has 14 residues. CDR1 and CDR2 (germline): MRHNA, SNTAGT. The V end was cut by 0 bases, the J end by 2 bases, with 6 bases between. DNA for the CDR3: TGTGCCAGCAGTGACTCCGGGAACACAGATACGCAGTATTTT. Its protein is CASSDSGNTDTQYF.

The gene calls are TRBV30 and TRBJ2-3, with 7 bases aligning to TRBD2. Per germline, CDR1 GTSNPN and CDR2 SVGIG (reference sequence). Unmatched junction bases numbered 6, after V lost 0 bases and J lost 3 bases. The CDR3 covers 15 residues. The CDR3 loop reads CAWSVGEGGTDTQYF. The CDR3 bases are TGTGCCTGGAGTGTTGGGGAGGGAGGGACAGATACGCAGTATTTT.

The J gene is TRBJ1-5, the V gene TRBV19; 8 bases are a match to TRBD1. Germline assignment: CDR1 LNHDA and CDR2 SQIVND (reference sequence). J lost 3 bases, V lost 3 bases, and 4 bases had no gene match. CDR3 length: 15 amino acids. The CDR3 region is CASSMSQGANQPQHF. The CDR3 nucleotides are TGTGCCAGTAGTATGAGTCAGGGGGCCAATCAGCCCCAGCATTTT. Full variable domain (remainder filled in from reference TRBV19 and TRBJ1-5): DGGITQSPKYLFRKEGQNVTLSCEQNLNHDAMYWYRQDPGQGLRLIYYSQIVNDFQKGDIAEGYSVSREKKESFPLTVTSAQKNPTAFYLCASSMSQGANQPQHFGDGTRLSIL.

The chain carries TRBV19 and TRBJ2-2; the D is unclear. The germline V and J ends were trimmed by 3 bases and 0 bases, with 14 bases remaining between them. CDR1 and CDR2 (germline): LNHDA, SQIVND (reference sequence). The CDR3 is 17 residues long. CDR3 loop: CASSIGRTLTNTGELFF. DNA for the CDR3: TGTGCCAGTAGTATCGGTAGAACCTTGACGAACACCGGGGAGCTGTTTTTT. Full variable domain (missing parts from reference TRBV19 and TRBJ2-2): DGGITQSPKYLFRKEGQNVTLSCEQNLNHDAMYWYRQDPGQGLRLIYYSQIVNDFQKGDIAEGYSVSREKKESFPLTVTSAQKNPTAFYLCASSIGRTLTNTGELFFGEGSRLTVL.

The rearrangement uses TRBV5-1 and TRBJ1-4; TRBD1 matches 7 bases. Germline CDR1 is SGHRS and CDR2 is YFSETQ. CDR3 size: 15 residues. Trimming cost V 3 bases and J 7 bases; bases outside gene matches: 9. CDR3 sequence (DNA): TGCGCCAGCAGCTCTGGAGGGGGCGAGGGTGAAAAACTGTTTTTT. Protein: CASSSGGGEGEKLFF.

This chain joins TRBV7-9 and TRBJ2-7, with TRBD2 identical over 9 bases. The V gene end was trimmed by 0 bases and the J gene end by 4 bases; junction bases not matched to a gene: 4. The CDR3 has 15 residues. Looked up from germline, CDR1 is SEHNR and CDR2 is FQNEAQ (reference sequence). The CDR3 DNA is TGTGCCAGCAGCTTAGCGGCGGGAGGGGGTTACGAGCAGTACTTC. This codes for CASSLAAGGGYEQYF.